This T cell receptor beta chain stems from a study of shared clonotypes between healthy human individuals. The donor population consisted of healthy HIV-negative adults with no recent acute infections or vaccinations. Data came from immunoSEQ multiplex PCR; TCRdb stores just in-frame clones and leaves some out. The table includes about 960,000 clones, roughly 72% detected once. The CDR3 loop spans 13 amino acids. Trimming removed 5 bases at V and 5 bases at J, with 10 bases between. The germline CDR1 and CDR2 sequences are SGHTA and FQGTGA. What was sequenced was memory CD4+ T cells sorted from blood. The subset was: CD45RA-negative fraction. This clonotype originated in a man between 18 and 35 years old in good health. The J gene is TRBJ1-5, the V gene TRBV7-3; no firm D call. DNA of the CDR3: TGTGCCAGCAGCATCAAGGGATATCAGCCCCAGCATTTT. Translation gives CASSIKGYQPQHF.